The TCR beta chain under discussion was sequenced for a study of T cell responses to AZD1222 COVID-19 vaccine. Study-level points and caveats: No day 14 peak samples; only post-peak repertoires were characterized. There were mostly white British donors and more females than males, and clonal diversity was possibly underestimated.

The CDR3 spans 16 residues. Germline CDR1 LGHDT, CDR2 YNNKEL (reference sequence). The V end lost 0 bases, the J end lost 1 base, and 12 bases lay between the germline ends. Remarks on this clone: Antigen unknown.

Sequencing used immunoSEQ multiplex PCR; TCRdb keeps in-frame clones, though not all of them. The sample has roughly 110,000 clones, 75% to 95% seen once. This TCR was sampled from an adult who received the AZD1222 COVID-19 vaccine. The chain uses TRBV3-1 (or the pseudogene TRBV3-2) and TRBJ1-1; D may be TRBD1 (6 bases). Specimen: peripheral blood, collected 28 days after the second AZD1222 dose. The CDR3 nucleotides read TGTGCCAGCAGCCAAGAGTGGGGGACATCGAACACTGAAGCTTTCTTT. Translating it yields CASSQEWGTSNTEAFF.